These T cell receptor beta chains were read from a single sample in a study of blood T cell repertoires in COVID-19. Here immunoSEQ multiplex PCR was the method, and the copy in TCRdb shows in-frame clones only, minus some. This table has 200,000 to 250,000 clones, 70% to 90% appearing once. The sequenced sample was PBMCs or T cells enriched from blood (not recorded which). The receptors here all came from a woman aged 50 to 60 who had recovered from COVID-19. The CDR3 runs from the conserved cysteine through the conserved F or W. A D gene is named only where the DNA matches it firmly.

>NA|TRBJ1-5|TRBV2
CASSGSGPNQPQHF
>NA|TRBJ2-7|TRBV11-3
CASSRGGGRYEQYF
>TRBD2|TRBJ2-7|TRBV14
CASSQDWGGSYEQYF
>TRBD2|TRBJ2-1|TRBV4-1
CASRRSGTMGPQFF
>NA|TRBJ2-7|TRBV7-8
CASRDGVSYEQYF
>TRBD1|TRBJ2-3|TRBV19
CASSVVQGADTQYF
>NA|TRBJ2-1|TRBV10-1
CASSEPGSSNNEQFF
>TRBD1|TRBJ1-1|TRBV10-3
CAISGGTANEAFF
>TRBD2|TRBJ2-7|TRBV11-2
CARQVREVGTYEQYF
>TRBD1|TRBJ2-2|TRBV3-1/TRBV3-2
CASSHSGTVTGELFF
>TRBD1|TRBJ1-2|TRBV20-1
CSASPDRRANYGYTF
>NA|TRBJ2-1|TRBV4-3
CASSQDREDRDNEQFF
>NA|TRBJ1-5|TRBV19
CASTSRTELRDQPQHF
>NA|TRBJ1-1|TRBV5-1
CASSSRGNTEAFF
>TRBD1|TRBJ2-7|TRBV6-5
CAGQGGTGYNEQYF
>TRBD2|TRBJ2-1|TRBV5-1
CASSYSGGPFNEQFF
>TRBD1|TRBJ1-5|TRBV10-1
CASSSGQNQPQHF
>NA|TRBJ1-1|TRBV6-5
CASRTPPGEAFF
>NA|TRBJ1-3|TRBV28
CASSLPTASGNTIYF
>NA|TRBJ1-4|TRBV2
CASSSQSGEKLFF
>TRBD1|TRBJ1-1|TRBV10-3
CAISRGQSNTEAFF
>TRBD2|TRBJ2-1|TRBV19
CASSIELAAYNEQFF
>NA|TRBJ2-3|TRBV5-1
CATTPGASGSTDTQYF
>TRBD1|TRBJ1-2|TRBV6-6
CASRDFGQVYGYTF
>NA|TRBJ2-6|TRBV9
CASTVSQAGANVLTF
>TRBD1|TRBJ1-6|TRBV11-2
CASSPRPRDRLSYNSPLHF
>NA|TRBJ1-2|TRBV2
CASKETGLYGYTF
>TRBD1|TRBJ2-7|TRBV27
CASSDRGKQYF
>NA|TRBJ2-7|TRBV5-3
CARSLTYYEQYF
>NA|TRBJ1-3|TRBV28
CASSFQSGQSSGNTIYF
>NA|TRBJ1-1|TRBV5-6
CASSFRGYSLNTEAFF
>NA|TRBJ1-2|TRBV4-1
CASSQAGAGGGYTF
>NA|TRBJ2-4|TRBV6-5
CASRQTKNIQYF
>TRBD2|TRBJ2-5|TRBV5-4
CASSTPGLAGAETQYF
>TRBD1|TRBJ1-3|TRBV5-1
CASSGLGQLGNTIYF
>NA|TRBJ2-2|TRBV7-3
CASSLSGASGELFF
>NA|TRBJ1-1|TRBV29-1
CSVGGPVPTTEAFF
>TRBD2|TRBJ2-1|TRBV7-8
CASSSHSGSSYNEQFF
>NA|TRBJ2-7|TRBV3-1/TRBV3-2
CASSQGEWGAYEQYF
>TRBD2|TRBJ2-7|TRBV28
CASSLAGGAYEQYF
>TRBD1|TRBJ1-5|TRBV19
CASSTDREGNQPQHF
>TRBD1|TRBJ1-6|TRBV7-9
CASSYSTGSGESPLHF
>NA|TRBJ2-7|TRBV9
CASSPRSGTGYEQYF
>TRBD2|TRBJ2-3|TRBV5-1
CASSFPRAGWSGRAVNTDTQYF
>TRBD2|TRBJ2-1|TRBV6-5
CASSTSASPQWEQFF
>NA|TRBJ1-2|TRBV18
CASSLNAGYGYTF